This T cell receptor (beta chain) comes out of a study of T cell responses to AZD1222 COVID-19 vaccine. Assay used: immunoSEQ multiplex PCR; TCRdb lists only in-frame clones, some missing. This sample carries 150,000 or so clones, 90% to 95% of them seen once, and the ten largest clones take roughly 3.5%. The CDR3 contains 13 residues. The germline V and J ends were trimmed by 5 bases and 6 bases, with 11 bases remaining between them. The germline V gene encodes CDR1 MNHEY and CDR2 SMNVEV (reference sequence). Points from the study as a whole: Repertoire sampling was restricted to post-peak T cell response timepoints.

About this clone itself: Its antigen is unknown.

The sample here was peripheral blood, taken 28 days after the second AZD1222 dose. The origin of this receptor is an adult who received the AZD1222 COVID-19 vaccine. V gene TRBV27 combines with J gene TRBJ1-5, with TRBD1 as a possible D gene (5 bases). This chain's CDR3 is CASSPGAGQPQHF. In DNA, the CDR3 is TGTGCCAGCAGTCCTGGGGCAGGTCAGCCCCAGCATTTT.